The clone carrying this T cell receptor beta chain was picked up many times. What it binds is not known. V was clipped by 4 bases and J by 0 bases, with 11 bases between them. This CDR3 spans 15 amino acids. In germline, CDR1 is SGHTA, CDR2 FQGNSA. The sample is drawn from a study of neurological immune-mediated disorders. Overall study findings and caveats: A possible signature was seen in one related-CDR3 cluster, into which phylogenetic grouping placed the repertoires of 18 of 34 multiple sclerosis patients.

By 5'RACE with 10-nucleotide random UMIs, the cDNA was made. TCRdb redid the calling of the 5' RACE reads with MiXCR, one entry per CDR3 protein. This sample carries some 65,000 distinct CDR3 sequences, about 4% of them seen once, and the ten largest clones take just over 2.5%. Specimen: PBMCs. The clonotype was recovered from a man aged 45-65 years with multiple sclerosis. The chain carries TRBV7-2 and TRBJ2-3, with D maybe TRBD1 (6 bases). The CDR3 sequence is CASSSLRGSTDTQYF. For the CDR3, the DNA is TGTGCCAGCAGCTCTTTAAGGGGGAGCACAGATACGCAGTATTTT.